A selection of T cell receptor beta chains follows, all from one sample in a study of T cell repertoires in cytomegalovirus infection. These receptors have no known antigen. TCRdb ran MiXCR on the reads and lists one entry per CDR3 protein. The profile shows around 570,000 distinct CDR3 sequences, 40% of them singletons. The sample consisted of cultured PBMCs, taken from culture after CMV antigen stimulation. The receptors derive from a human donor in good health (CMV status not recorded). Some clones in this sample may be carry-over from other donors' samples. CDR3s include the opening cysteine and the closing phenylalanine or tryptophan. A D gene is named only where the DNA matches it firmly. Part of the rows lack a size; the others show once, few, many or a class for expanded clones.

clone_size: .
d_call: TRBD2
j_call: TRBJ2-1
v_call: TRBV7-2
cdr3_aa: CASSLTSGGSNEQFF
cdr3_nt: TGTGCCAGCAGCCTTACTAGCGGGGGTTCCAATGAGCAGTTCTTC

clone_size: few
d_call: TRBD2
j_call: TRBJ2-7
v_call: TRBV12-3/TRBV12-4
cdr3_aa: CASTVFIGGRGPGDEQYF
cdr3_nt: TGTGCCAGCACCGTGTTTATAGGCGGGAGGGGCCCTGGGGACGAGCAGTACTTC

clone_size: .
d_call: .
j_call: TRBJ2-2
v_call: TRBV7-2
cdr3_aa: CASSSDWNTGELFF
cdr3_nt: TGTGCCAGCAGCTCTGACTGGAACACCGGGGAGCTGTTTTTT

clone_size: few
d_call: .
j_call: TRBJ1-3
v_call: TRBV12-3/TRBV12-4
cdr3_aa: CASRGPRLGNTIYF
cdr3_nt: TGTGCCAGCAGAGGCCCTAGGTTGGGAAACACCATATATTTT

clone_size: .
d_call: .
j_call: TRBJ2-3
v_call: TRBV7-2
cdr3_aa: CASSLRGLRTDTQYF
cdr3_nt: TGTGCCAGCAGCCTCCGCGGACTCCGCACAGATACGCAGTATTTT

clone_size: many
d_call: .
j_call: TRBJ1-5
v_call: TRBV7-2
cdr3_aa: CASSSGTSGQPQHF
cdr3_nt: TGTGCCAGCAGCTCCGGGACATCGGGGCAGCCCCAGCATTTT

clone_size: .
d_call: .
j_call: TRBJ2-3
v_call: TRBV7-2
cdr3_aa: CASSRYSTDTQYF
cdr3_nt: TGTGCCAGCAGCCGATACAGCACAGATACGCAGTATTTT

clone_size: .
d_call: .
j_call: TRBJ1-1
v_call: TRBV14
cdr3_aa: CASSLRFGRPSEAFF
cdr3_nt: TGTGCCAGCAGTCTTAGGTTCGGACGGCCCAGTGAAGCTTTCTTT

clone_size: few
d_call: TRBD1
j_call: TRBJ2-7
v_call: TRBV7-2
cdr3_aa: CASSLGTAPNEQYF
cdr3_nt: TGTGCCAGCAGCTTGGGGACAGCACCTAACGAGCAGTACTTC

clone_size: few
d_call: .
j_call: TRBJ2-5
v_call: TRBV7-9
cdr3_aa: CASSLAEIEETQYF
cdr3_nt: TGTGCCAGCAGCTTAGCGGAAATAGAGGAGACCCAGTACTTC

clone_size: few
d_call: .
j_call: TRBJ1-6
v_call: TRBV7-3
cdr3_aa: CASSPDQLGDSPLHF
cdr3_nt: TGTGCCAGCAGCCCCGATCAGCTAGGTGATTCACCCCTCCACTTT